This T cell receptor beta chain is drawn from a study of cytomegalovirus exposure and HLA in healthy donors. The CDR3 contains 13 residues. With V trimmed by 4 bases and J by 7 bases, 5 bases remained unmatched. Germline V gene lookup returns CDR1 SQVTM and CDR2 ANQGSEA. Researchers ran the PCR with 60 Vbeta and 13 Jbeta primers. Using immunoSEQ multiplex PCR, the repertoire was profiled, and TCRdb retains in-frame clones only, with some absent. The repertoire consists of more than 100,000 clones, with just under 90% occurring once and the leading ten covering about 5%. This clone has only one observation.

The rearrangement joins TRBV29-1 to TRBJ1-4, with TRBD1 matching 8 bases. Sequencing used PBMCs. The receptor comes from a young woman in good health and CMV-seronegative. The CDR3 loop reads CSVAIQGGEKLFF. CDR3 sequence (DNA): TGCAGCGTTGCGATACAGGGGGGTGAAAAACTGTTTTTT.